Listed here is a single T cell receptor beta chain. The antigen remains undetermined. This record belongs to a study of response to subunit inactivated influenza vaccine. The study, taken as a whole, reports: Researchers suggested that each seasonal influenza vaccination recruits few new T cells.

TCRdb re-called the RT-PCR reads through MiXCR, storing one row per CDR3 protein. Among hundreds of thousands of distinct CDR3 sequences listed, around a sixth were seen once. Trimming removed 3 bases at V and 3 bases at J, with 8 bases between. CDR1 is MNHEY and CDR2 is SVGEGT in the germline V gene. The CDR3 covers 14 residues. The gene calls are TRBV6-2 or TRBV6-3 and TRBJ2-2; tentatively, D is TRBD2 (5 bases). Sequenced material: PBMCs from blood, taken 11 to 12 days after vaccination. This clonotype was sampled from a man aged 50 to 60 who received an inactivated influenza vaccine. The CDR3, as DNA: TGTGCCAGCAGTTATATGGGAGACACCGGGGAGCTGTTTTTT. Its translation: CASSYMGDTGELFF.